These 10 T cell receptor beta chains came from one sample sequenced in a study of T-cell memory formation after mild COVID-19. One entry per CDR3 protein, called by TCRdb with MiXCR from the 5' RACE reads. The table includes 380,000 or so distinct CDR3 sequences, around an eighth detected once. Sequencing was done on a sample of PBMCs or a T cell subset sorted from them (not recorded which). The receptor set was obtained from a man aged 18 to 30 who had mild COVID-19 (a few samples of this study predate the infection). Cell type and time point are not known.

The chain recombines TRBV6-6 with TRBJ2-7; D possibly matches TRBD1 or TRBD2 (5 bases each). The V and J ends lost 5 bases and 4 bases respectively, with 12 bases between them. The CDR3 loop spans 13 amino acids. Germline V lookup: CDR1 MNHNY, CDR2 SVGAGI (reference sequence). CDR3 sequence: CASSRDGEYEQYV. As DNA, the CDR3 is TGTGCCAGCAGTCGGGACGGAGAATACGAGCAGTACGTC.

In its sample, this clonotype was seen many times. V usage is TRBV7-6 and J usage is TRBJ1-1, with D possibly matching TRBD1 (6 bases). This CDR3 comprises 13 residues. V lost 5 bases, J lost 8 bases, and 15 bases lay in between. Germline V gene data show CDR1 as SGHVS and CDR2 as FNYEAQ. Here the CDR3 reads CASSQGTVQEAFF. The DNA for the CDR3 is TGTGCCAGCAGCCAGGGGACGGTGCAAGAAGCTTTCTTT.

This clonotype was observed a few times. The J gene is TRBJ1-1, the V gene TRBV4-1; D ambiguous. Germline lookup yields CDR1 MGHRA and CDR2 YSYEKL. This CDR3 region has 15 residues. V lost 4 bases, J lost 5 bases, and 17 bases lay in between. CDR3 DNA sequence: TGCGCCAGCAGCCGTCCGATTAGAGGGAGAACTGAAGCTTTCTTT. It yields the protein CASSRPIRGRTEAFF.

With regard to this clonotype: A read error may account for a junction end that differs from germline. This chain connects TRBV12-3 or TRBV12-4 to TRBJ2-1; D gene unclear. This CDR3 is 11 amino acids long. The CDR3 reads CASSRAGPRLF. As DNA, the CDR3 is TGTGCCAGCAGTCGCGCAGGCCCAAGGCTCTTC.

The chain employs TRBV12-3 or TRBV12-4 and TRBJ1-2, with TRBD1 matching over 7 bases. The CDR3 covers 13 residues. V trimming: 6 bases; J trimming: 8 bases; junction bases outside the gene matches: 9. CDR3 protein: CASRWEGAVGYTF. Written as DNA, the CDR3 is TGTGCCAGCAGATGGGAGGGGGCGGTCGGCTACACCTTC.

The chain is built from TRBV12-3 or TRBV12-4 and TRBJ1-2, with no clear D. This CDR3 has 17 amino acids. Trimming took off 10 bases at V and 0 bases at J, with 24 bases between the two ends. The chain's CDR3 is CATRLTTGLWANYGYTF. The CDR3 DNA reads as TGTGCCACCCGGCTGACCACCGGGCTCTGGGCTAACTATGGCTACACCTTC.

This clonotype has more than one count but fewer than ten. The rearrangement links TRBV7-2 to TRBJ2-2, with D perhaps matching TRBD1 (5 bases). Trimming left V 5 bases short and J 2 bases short, with 12 bases between. CDR1 SGHTA and CDR2 FQGNSA come from the germline V gene. The CDR3 loop spans 15 amino acids. CDR3 DNA sequence: TGTGCCAGCAGCATAGACAGCTCCAACACCGGGGAGCTGTTTTTT. As protein: CASSIDSSNTGELFF.

This clonotype was recorded at least ten times. The genes are TRBV5-5 and TRBJ1-1; D unclear. Germline V lookup: CDR1 SGHKS, CDR2 YYEKEE (reference sequence). CDR3 size: 14 residues. V lost 4 bases to trimming and J lost 6 bases, with 16 bases between them. The CDR3 sequence: CASSPTVGNPEAFF. The CDR3 region has the DNA TGTGCCAGCAGCCCAACAGTAGGTAACCCTGAAGCTTTCTTT.

The sample holds a few counts of this clonotype. CDR3 DNA sequence: TGTGCCAGCAGCCACCGGGGCGGGGGGGAAGTGGATACGCAGTATTTT. This codes for CASSHRGGGEVDTQYF. The rearrangement uses TRBV4-2 and TRBJ2-3; TRBD2 aligns across 9 bases. V gave up 3 bases and J gave up 6 bases; unmatched junction bases: 10. The CDR3 is 16 residues long. The V gene's germline CDR1 is LGHNA and CDR2 YNFKEQ.

This clonotype has only a few counts. The rearrangement uses TRBV5-1 and TRBJ2-6; no firm D call. Germline V lookup: CDR1 SGHRS, CDR2 YFSETQ. Between the trimmed V and J ends, which lost 0 bases and 0 bases, there was a span of 7 bases. The CDR3 totals 16 residues. CDR3: CASSLGLFSGANVLTF. DNA for the CDR3: TGCGCCAGCAGCTTGGGTCTGTTCTCTGGGGCCAACGTCCTGACTTTC. Drawing the rest from reference TRBV5-1 and TRBJ2-6, the complete variable domain is KAGVTQTPRYLIKTRGQQVTLSCSPISGHRSVSWYQQTPGQGLQFLFEYFSETQRNKGNFPGRFSGRQFSNSRSEMNVSTLELGDSALYLCASSLGLFSGANVLTFGAGSRLTVL.